This TCR beta chain derives from a study of cytomegalovirus exposure and HLA in healthy donors. Study-level information: Among around 400 genotyped donors, 80% to 90% fell in the Caucasian-associated ancestry cluster.

With regard to this clone: Its target is not known.

General study findings and limits: Sequencing likely caused a cluster of highly shared sequence variants. Later analysis found that TCR beta chains associated with HLA were more clonally expanded than other, equally common chains. CMV serostatus stood as the only immune exposure information on hand.

Use of 60 Vbeta and 13 Jbeta primers characterized the PCR. The protocol was immunoSEQ multiplex PCR, while the TCRdb copy is restricted to in-frame clones and leaves out a portion. Among over 60,000 clones listed, about 81% were seen once. This CDR3 contains 15 residues. The germline gives CDR1 SGHTA, CDR2 FQGNSA. The V segment lost 5 bases and the J segment 5 bases; nucleotides outside the gene matches: 5. This receptor was obtained from a woman in her twenties or thirties in good health and CMV-seronegative. The V call is TRBV7-2, the J call TRBJ2-7; TRBD2 matches 14 bases. Sequenced material: PBMCs. In nucleotides, the CDR3 is TGTGCCAGCAGCCTAGGGACTAGCGGGAGTGACGAGCAGTACTTC. Translating it yields CASSLGTSGSDEQYF.